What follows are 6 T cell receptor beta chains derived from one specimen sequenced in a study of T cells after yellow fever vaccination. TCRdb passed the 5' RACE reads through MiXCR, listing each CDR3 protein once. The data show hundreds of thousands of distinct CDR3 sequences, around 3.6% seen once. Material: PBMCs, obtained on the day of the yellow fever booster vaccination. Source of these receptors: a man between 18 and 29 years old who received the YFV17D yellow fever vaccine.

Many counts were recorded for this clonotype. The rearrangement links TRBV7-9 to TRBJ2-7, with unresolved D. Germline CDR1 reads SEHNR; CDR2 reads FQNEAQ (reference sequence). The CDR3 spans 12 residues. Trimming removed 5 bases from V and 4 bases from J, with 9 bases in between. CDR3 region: CASSKQIYEQYF. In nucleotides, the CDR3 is TGTGCCAGCAGCAAACAGATTTACGAGCAGTACTTC.

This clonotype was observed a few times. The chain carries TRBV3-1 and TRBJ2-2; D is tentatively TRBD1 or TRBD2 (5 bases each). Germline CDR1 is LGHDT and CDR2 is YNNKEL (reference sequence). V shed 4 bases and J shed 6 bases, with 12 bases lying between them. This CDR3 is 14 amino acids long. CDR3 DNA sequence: TGTGCCAGCAGCCGGACCCCGGGGCCCGGGGAGCTGTTTTTT. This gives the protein CASSRTPGPGELFF. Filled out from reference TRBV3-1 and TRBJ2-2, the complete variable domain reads DTAVSQTPKYLVTQMGNDKSIKCEQNLGHDTMYWYKQDSKKFLKIMFSYNNKELIINETVPNRFSPKSPDKAHLNLHINSLELGDSAVYFCASSRTPGPGELFFGEGSRLTVL.

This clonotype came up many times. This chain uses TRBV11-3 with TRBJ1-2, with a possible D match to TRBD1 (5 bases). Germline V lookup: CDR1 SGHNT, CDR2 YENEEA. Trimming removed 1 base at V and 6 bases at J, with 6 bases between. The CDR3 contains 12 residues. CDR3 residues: CASSLGGDGYTF. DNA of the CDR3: TGTGCCAGCAGCTTAGGAGGGGATGGCTACACCTTC.

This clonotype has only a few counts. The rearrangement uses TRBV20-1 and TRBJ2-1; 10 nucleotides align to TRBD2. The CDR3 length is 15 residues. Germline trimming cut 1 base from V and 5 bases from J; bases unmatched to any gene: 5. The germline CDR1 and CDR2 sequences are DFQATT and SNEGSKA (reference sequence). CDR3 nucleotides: TGCAGTGCTAGAGGCTCTAGCGGGGGCCACAATGAGCAGTTCTTC. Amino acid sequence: CSARGSSGGHNEQFF.

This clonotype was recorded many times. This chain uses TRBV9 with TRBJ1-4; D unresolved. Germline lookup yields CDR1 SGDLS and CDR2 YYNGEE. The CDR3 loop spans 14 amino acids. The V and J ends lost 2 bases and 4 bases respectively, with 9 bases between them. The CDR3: CASSVGGFNEKLFF. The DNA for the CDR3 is TGTGCCAGCAGCGTTGGAGGATTTAATGAAAAACTGTTTTTT.

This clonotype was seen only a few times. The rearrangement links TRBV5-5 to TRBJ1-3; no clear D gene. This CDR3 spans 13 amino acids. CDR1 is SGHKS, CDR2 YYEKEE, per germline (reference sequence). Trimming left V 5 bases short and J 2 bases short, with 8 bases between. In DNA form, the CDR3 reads TGTGCCAGCAGATGGACGGCTGGAAACACCATATATTTT. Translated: CASRWTAGNTIYF.